Listed here are 9 T cell receptor beta chains from one sample, sequenced in a study of blood T cell repertoires in COVID-19. Sequenced by immunoSEQ multiplex PCR; TCRdb stores in-frame clones only, minus some. The table lists 70,000 to 95,000 clones, more than 90% of them singletons. Source material: peripheral blood. These receptors were taken from a human donor with active COVID-19. The donor label of this sample is uncertain.

This clone was detected a few times. V usage is TRBV7-9 and J usage is TRBJ1-3; 7 bases match TRBD1. From germline, CDR1 is SEHNR and CDR2 FQNEAQ (reference sequence). This CDR3 region has 18 residues. V lost 4 bases to trimming and J lost 0 bases; unmatched junction nucleotides: 12. The CDR3 DNA reads as TGTGCCAGCAGCTCCCGAGACAGGGTTTACTCCTCTGGAAACACCATATATTTT. It yields the protein CASSSRDRVYSSGNTIYF. The variable domain in full, with the rest retrieved from reference TRBV7-9 and TRBJ1-3, is DTGVSQNPRHKITKRGQNVTFRCDPISEHNRLYWYRQTLGQGPEFLTYFQNEAQLEKSRLLSDRFSAERPKGSFSTLEIQRTEQGDSAMYLCASSSRDRVYSSGNTIYFGEGSWLTVV.

J is TRBJ2-3 and V is TRBV5-1; TRBD2 is a possible D gene (6 bases). This CDR3 comprises 17 residues. The V gene lost 0 bases and the J gene lost 6 bases, with 20 bases spanning the gap. Per the germline V gene, CDR1 is SGHRS and CDR2 is YFSETQ. The CDR3 reads CASSLALGLSRPDTQYF. CDR3 sequence (DNA): TGCGCCAGCAGCTTGGCACTTGGACTATCCCGGCCCGATACGCAGTATTTT.

This chain connects TRBV25-1 to TRBJ2-3; no firm D call. Per the germline V gene, CDR1 is MGHDK and CDR2 is SYGVNS. Trimming took off 4 bases at V and 8 bases at J, with 13 bases between the two ends. The CDR3 runs to 13 residues. This CDR3 is CASSVTDQGTQYF. Here the CDR3 DNA reads TGTGCCAGCAGTGTTACAGATCAAGGTACGCAGTATTTT.

This chain uses TRBV6-5 with TRBJ2-7; the D is unclear. Germline CDR1 reads MNHEY; CDR2 reads SVGAGI. The CDR3 contains 16 residues. V was pared by 0 bases and J by 3 bases, with 15 bases between. The CDR3 spells CASSYSPGPPYYEQYF. CDR3 bases: TGTGCCAGCAGTTACTCCCCGGGTCCCCCCTACTACGAGCAGTACTTC.

The chain joins TRBV27 to TRBJ2-3, with D possibly TRBD2 on 6 matching bases. Trimming pared 7 bases from V and 6 bases from J, leaving 17 bases between. This CDR3 region has 14 residues. Germline CDR1 and CDR2: MNHEY and SMNVEV (reference sequence). The CDR3 coding sequence is TGTGCCAGCAAGCAGGGCAGGCGGGACGATACGCAGTATTTT. It codes for CASKQGRRDDTQYF.

The chain employs TRBV15 and TRBJ2-7, with TRBD2 identical over 8 bases. The CDR3 totals 21 residues. Trimming took 3 bases from V and 4 from J; bases not matched to a gene: 26. The germline V gene has CDR1 LNHNV and CDR2 YYDKDF (reference sequence). The CDR3 is CATSRKTGGDVSVQTSYEQYF. The CDR3 DNA sequence: TGTGCCACCAGCAGGAAAACCGGGGGGGATGTGTCGGTCCAGACCTCTTACGAGCAGTACTTC.

V is TRBV6-2 or TRBV6-3 and J is TRBJ1-5; 8 nucleotides agree with TRBD1. The ends lost 4 bases at V and 4 bases at J; junction bases unmatched: 3. From germline, CDR1 is MNHEY and CDR2 SVGEGT. This CDR3 contains 14 residues. CDR3: CASSSQGGNQPQHF. CDR3 DNA sequence: TGTGCCAGCAGTTCACAGGGGGGAAATCAGCCCCAGCATTTT.

This rearrangement joins TRBV6-5 to TRBJ2-5, with D possibly TRBD2 on 7 matching bases. The length of the CDR3 is 14 residues. V dropped 0 bases and J dropped 6 bases, with 11 bases sitting between them. Germline V gene data show CDR1 as MNHEY and CDR2 as SVGAGI. The chain's CDR3 is CASSYSRGAKTQYF. The CDR3, as DNA: TGTGCCAGCAGTTACTCTCGGGGGGCTAAGACCCAGTACTTC.

The V and J genes are TRBV19 and TRBJ2-3; D is unclear. Germline V gene sequence: CDR1 LNHDA, CDR2 SQIVND (reference sequence). The V and J ends lost 5 bases and 8 bases respectively, with 14 bases between them. CDR3 size: 13 residues. Here the CDR3 reads CASSPSPPGTQYF. Here the CDR3 DNA reads TGTGCCAGTAGTCCGTCCCCTCCAGGTACGCAGTATTTT. The full variable domain, with the rest looked up from reference TRBV19 and TRBJ2-3, is DGGITQSPKYLFRKEGQNVTLSCEQNLNHDAMYWYRQDPGQGLRLIYYSQIVNDFQKGDIAEGYSVSREKKESFPLTVTSAQKNPTAFYLCASSPSPPGTQYFGPGTRLTVL.